The rows below give T cell receptor beta chains drawn from one sample of a study of immune evolution from preneoplasia to lung adenocarcinoma. Generated by immunoSEQ multiplex PCR, the TCRdb table keeps only in-frame clones and is missing some. The table shows tens of thousands of clones, with under 80% occurring only once. Source material: FFPE invasive lung adenocarcinoma tissue. The receptors come from a person aged 55-75 years with lung adenocarcinoma. Both conserved end residues are part of each CDR3. A D gene is named only where the DNA matches it firmly. Size values are once, few and many counts, or a class for expanded clones, and some rows have none.

CDR3 protein | CDR3 DNA | J gene | V gene | clone size | D gene
CASSYTSSGELFF | TGCGCCAGCAGCTACACTAGCTCCGGGGAGCTGTTTTTT | TRBJ2-2 | TRBV5-1 | few | -
CASSLPGSGRAGSTGELFF | TGTGCCAGCAGCTTGCCGGGTAGCGGGAGGGCCGGGAGCACCGGGGAGCTGTTTTTT | TRBJ2-2 | TRBV5-4 | - | TRBD2
CASSERETNEQYF | TGTGCCAGCAGTGAAAGAGAGACTAACGAGCAGTACTTC | TRBJ2-7 | TRBV2 | - | -
CASSPLVWREDNEQFF | TGTGCCAGCAGTCCCCTAGTGTGGCGTGAGGACAATGAGCAGTTCTTC | TRBJ2-1 | TRBV28 | - | -
CASSEAGTGPYGYTF | TGTGCCAGCAGTGAAGCGGGTACAGGGCCCTATGGCTACACCTTC | TRBJ1-2 | TRBV6-1 | - | -
CASSVDPGVGTEAFF | TGTGCCAGCAGCGTAGACCCTGGGGTTGGAACTGAAGCTTTCTTT | TRBJ1-1 | TRBV9 | - | -
CASSSFVAGGAAYPDTQYF | TGTGCCAGCAGCTCCTTCGTAGCGGGAGGAGCCGCATACCCCGATACGCAGTATTTT | TRBJ2-3 | TRBV5-6 | - | TRBD2
CASSSWTGPTDF | TGTGCCAGCAGCTCTTGGACAGGCCCCACAGATTTT | TRBJ2-3 | TRBV7-2 | once | TRBD1
CASRGAGQRDQPQHF | TGTGCCAGCAGGGGGGCGGGGCAACGGGATCAGCCCCAGCATTTT | TRBJ1-5 | TRBV28 | - | -
CAWSQGQGSEAFF | TGTGCCTGGAGCCAGGGACAGGGCTCCGAAGCTTTCTTT | TRBJ1-1 | TRBV30 | medium-sized | TRBD1
CASSQDELSEQYF | TGTGCCAGCAGCCAAGACGAGCTGTCCGAGCAGTACTTC | TRBJ2-7 | TRBV7-2 | - | -
CASSPPSTGGGGGYTF | TGTGCCAGCTCACCACCCTCTACAGGGGGCGGGGGTGGCTACACCTTC | TRBJ1-2 | TRBV18 | - | TRBD1
CASRTTGARTGELFF | TGCGCCAGCAGGACCACAGGGGCGAGAACCGGGGAGCTGTTTTTT | TRBJ2-2 | TRBV4-1 | - | TRBD1
CASSERDNYGYTF | TGTGCCAGCAGTGAGCGGGACAACTATGGCTACACCTTC | TRBJ1-2 | TRBV6-1 | - | -
CASGGQGMHYGYTF | TGTGCTAGTGGAGGACAGGGGATGCACTATGGCTACACCTTC | TRBJ1-2 | TRBV12-5 | - | TRBD1
CASSMWVTGFGETQYF | TGTGCCAGTAGTATGTGGGTGACAGGGTTCGGCGAGACCCAGTACTTC | TRBJ2-5 | TRBV19 | few | TRBD1
CASSLGRPGGNEQFF | TGTGCCAGCAGTTTAGGGCGTCCGGGGGGCAATGAGCAGTTCTTC | TRBJ2-1 | TRBV27 | few | TRBD2
CASSLTGKNTEAFF | TGTGCCAGCAGTTTAACGGGGAAGAACACTGAAGCTTTCTTT | TRBJ1-1 | TRBV28 | - | -
CASSPSGTSYNEQFF | TGTGCCAGCAGCCCCTCCGGGACCTCCTACAATGAGCAGTTCTTC | TRBJ2-1 | TRBV5-4 | - | -
CAWSVRIAKNIQYF | TGTGCCTGGAGTGTAAGGATAGCCAAAAACATTCAGTACTTC | TRBJ2-4 | TRBV30 | - | -
CASSFQANYGYTF | TGTGCCAGCAGCTTTCAAGCTAACTATGGCTACACCTTC | TRBJ1-2 | TRBV11-3 | - | -
CASSLHLGQGIPTEAFF | TGTGCCAGCAGCCTCCATTTGGGACAGGGTATCCCCACTGAAGCTTTCTTT | TRBJ1-1 | TRBV7-2 | few | TRBD1
CASSLAGGGSYEQYF | TGTGCCAGCAGTTTAGCAGGGGGGGGTTCCTACGAGCAGTACTTC | TRBJ2-7 | TRBV28 | - | -
CASSSSGGQSYEQYF | TGTGCCAGCAGCTCCTCAGGGGGCCAATCCTACGAGCAGTACTTC | TRBJ2-7 | TRBV11-2 | - | TRBD1
CASSPTGDSYNEQFF | TGTGCCAGCAGTCCGACGGGGGACTCCTACAATGAGCAGTTCTTC | TRBJ2-1 | TRBV5-4 | - | -
CASSLVAGVGNEQFF | TGTGCCAGCAGCTTAGTGGCGGGAGTGGGGAATGAGCAGTTCTTC | TRBJ2-1 | TRBV11-1 | - | TRBD2
CASSLDWEQFF | TGTGCCAGCAGCTTAGATTGGGAGCAGTTCTTC | TRBJ2-1 | TRBV7-2 | - | -
CASSPPSIGTANNYGYTF | TGTGCCAGCTCACCACCCTCAATTGGAACAGCTAATAACTATGGCTACACCTTC | TRBJ1-2 | TRBV18 | - | -
CASSRGLFVGETQYF | TGTGCCAGTAGTCGAGGACTATTCGTGGGAGAGACCCAGTACTTC | TRBJ2-5 | TRBV19 | - | -
CASSRGGSNQPQHF | TGTGCCAGTAGTAGGGGGGGTAGCAATCAGCCCCAGCATTTT | TRBJ1-5 | TRBV19 | - | -